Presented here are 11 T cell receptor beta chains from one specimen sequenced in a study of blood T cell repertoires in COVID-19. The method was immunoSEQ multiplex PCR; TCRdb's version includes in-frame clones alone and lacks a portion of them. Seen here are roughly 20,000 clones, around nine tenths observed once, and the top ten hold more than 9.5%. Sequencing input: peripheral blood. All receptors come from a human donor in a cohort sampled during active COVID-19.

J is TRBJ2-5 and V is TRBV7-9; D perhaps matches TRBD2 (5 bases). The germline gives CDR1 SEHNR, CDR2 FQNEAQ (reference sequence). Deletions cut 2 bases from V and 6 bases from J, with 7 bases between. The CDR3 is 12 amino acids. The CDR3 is CASSLRGKTQYF. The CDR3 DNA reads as TGTGCCAGCAGCTTAAGAGGGAAGACCCAGTACTTC.

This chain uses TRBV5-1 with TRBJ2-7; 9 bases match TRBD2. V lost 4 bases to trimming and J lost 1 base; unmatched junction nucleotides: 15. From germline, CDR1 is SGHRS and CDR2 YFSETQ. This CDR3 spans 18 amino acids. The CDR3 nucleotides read TGCGCCAGCAGCCACGGGAGCACCAGACTAGCGGAATCCTACGAGCAGTACTTC. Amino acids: CASSHGSTRLAESYEQYF.

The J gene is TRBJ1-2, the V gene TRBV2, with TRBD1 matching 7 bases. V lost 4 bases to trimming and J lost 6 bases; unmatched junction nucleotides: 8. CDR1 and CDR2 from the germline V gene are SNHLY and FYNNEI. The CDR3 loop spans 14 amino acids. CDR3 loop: CASSVTGLIHGYTF. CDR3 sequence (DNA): TGTGCCAGCAGTGTGACAGGGCTTATCCATGGCTACACCTTC.

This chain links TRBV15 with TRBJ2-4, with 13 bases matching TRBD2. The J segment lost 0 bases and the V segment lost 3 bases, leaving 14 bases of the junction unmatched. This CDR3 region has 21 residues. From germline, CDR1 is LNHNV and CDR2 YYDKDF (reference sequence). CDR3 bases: TGTGCCACCAGCAGCCCTTCGACCGGGACTAGCGGGAAAGGAGCCAAAAACATTCAGTACTTC. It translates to CATSSPSTGTSGKGAKNIQYF.

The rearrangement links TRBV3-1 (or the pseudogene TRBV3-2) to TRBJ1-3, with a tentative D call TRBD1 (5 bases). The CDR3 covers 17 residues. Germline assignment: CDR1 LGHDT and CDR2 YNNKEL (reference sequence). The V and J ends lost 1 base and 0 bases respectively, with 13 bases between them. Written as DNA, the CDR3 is TGTGCCAGCAGCCAAGGGGGGGGACTAAGCTCTGGAAACACCATATATTTT. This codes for CASSQGGGLSSGNTIYF.

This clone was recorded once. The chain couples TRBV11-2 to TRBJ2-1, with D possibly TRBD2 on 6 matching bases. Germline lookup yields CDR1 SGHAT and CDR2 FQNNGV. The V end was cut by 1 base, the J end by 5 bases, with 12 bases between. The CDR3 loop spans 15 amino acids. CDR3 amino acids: CASSLGVSGNNEQFF. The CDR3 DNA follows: TGTGCCAGCAGCTTAGGGGTTAGCGGTAACAATGAGCAGTTCTTC.

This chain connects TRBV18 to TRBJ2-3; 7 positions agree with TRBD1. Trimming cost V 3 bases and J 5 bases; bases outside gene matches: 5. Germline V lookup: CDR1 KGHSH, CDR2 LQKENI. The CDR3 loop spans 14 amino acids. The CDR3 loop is CASSPASGGDTQYF. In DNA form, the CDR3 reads TGTGCCAGCTCACCGGCCTCAGGGGGAGATACGCAGTATTTT.

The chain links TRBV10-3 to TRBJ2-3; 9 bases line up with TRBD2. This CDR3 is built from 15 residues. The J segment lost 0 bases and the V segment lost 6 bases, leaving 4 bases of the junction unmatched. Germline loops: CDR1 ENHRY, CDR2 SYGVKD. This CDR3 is CAIRETSGSTDTQYF. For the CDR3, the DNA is TGTGCCATCAGAGAGACTAGCGGTAGCACAGATACGCAGTATTTT.

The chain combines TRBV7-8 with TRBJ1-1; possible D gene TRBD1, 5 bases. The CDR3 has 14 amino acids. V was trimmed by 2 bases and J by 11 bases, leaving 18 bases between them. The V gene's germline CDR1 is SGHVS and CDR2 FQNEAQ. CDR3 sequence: CASSLSLPGVGAFF. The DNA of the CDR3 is TGTGCCAGCAGCTTATCCCTCCCGGGGGTAGGTGCTTTCTTT.

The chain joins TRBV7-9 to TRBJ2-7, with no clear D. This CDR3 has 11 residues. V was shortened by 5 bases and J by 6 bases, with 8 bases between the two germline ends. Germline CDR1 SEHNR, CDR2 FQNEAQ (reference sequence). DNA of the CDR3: TGTGCCAGCAGCCCGCAGTTCGAGCAGTACTTC. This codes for CASSPQFEQYF.

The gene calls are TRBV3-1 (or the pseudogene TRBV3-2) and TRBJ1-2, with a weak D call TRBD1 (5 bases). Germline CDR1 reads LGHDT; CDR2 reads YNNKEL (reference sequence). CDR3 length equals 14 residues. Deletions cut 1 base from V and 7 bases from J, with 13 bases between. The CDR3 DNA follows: TGTGCCAGCAGCCAAGGGGGGGATTGGAGTGGCTACACCTTC. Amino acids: CASSQGGDWSGYTF.